The entry that follows covers one T cell receptor beta chain sequence. This clone was detected only once. The antigen this receptor binds is unknown. Base qualities are not at hand, and no much larger clone is one base apart. The source of the sample is a study of blood T cell repertoires in COVID-19 (TCRdb year 2020). For context, the study as a whole: Samples from collaborators originated in the United States, Italy and Spain and spanned both the acute and convalescent phases of COVID-19. Where available, HLA class I and class II types were taken from metadata supplied by the sample provider and were not determined by assay-based typing. The samples were drawn from the first 160 participants of the ongoing ImmuneRACE study and from 1,200 or so subjects provided by 6 global collaborators. Subjects who had been exposed to COVID-19, were actively infected with it, or had recovered from it provided the deeply sampled blood TCRbeta repertoires that made up the dataset. The sample metadata nearly always contained a de-identified subject ID, COVID-19 status, age in years and sex. The material from the prospective study consisted of cDNA or gDNA derived from T cells, B-cell-depleted T cells, or PBMCs. A freely available public database, intended as a resource for researchers studying the immune response to SARS-CoV-2, is where the repertoires were released. Overall study results and their limits: The quantity of clinical and demographic metadata differed by source and by participant and was supplied without curation.

Enrolling through a virtual design, the prospective study's participants ranged in age from roughly 18 to 95 years and lived across 20 to 30 United States geographic areas. To assign participants to cohorts, the prospective study relied on clinical history that participants themselves reported in a screening survey and a study questionnaire. ImmuneRACE Cohort 3 recovered participants were defined by two consecutive negative NP/OP PCR tests, healthcare professional clearance, or symptom resolution. In the prospective study, whole blood, serum and a nasopharyngeal or oropharyngeal swab were collected from each participant by mobile phlebotomists. Over a roughly two-month period, participants in the prospective study had the option of providing additional blood draws and questionnaires. Before DNA extraction, blood samples from the prospective study were shipped at room temperature or frozen. TCRbeta CDR3 regions were amplified from genomic DNA using the immunoSEQ Assay, a bias-controlled multiplex PCR. The original pipeline was this. Within the assay, amplification of reference gene primers was used to estimate how many nucleated cells each sample contained. To quantify the absolute abundance of each unique TCRbeta CDR3 rearrangement, sequence reads were collapsed and filtered. For each sample, productive Simpson clonality was calculated by taking the square root of Simpson's diversity index across productive rearrangements. The table was pulled from immuneACCESS by TCRdb, which kept in-frame rearrangements only. Such tables lose some clones; where checked, under half of the loss comes from unresolved V genes, and the rest has no known cause. That table supplies the V and J calls and clone size; D and trimming were determined from the DNA. This sample lists fewer than 400,000 clones; just under 90% were detected once. The ten largest clones add up to around 1.7% of the sample.

Based on the germline V gene, the CDR1 and CDR2 sequences are KGHDR and SFDVKD. Including cysteine and phenylalanine, the CDR3 has 16 amino acids. The entry retains the CDR3 DNA only, 48 bases that are in frame from base 1. The junction shows trimming of 2 bases on V and 5 bases on J, plus 17 bases between the germline ends. The chain couples TRBV24-1 to TRBJ1-1; the D gene identity is not certain. The clonotype was recovered from a woman aged 25 to 39 who had recovered from COVID-19. Sequenced: PBMCs or T cells enriched from blood (not recorded which). The CDR3 has the sequence CATSDYRPRGRTEAFF. The nucleotides read TGTGCCACCAGTGATTACAGACCCCGAGGGCGGACTGAAGCTTTCTTT.